These 30 T cell receptor beta chains were sequenced from one sample in a study of beta chain features in type 1 diabetes. Whole-study findings and limits: Moderate but significant shortening of TCRB CDR3s was recorded in all four CD4+ subsets from Type 1 diabetes patients.

These receptors lack a known antigen. The sequenced template was cDNA made from the entire isolated RNA. Data came from immunoSEQ multiplex PCR; TCRdb stores just in-frame clones and leaves some out. The sample carries approximately 250,000 clones, roughly 11% recorded once. The specimen was naive CD4+ T cells from blood. These receptors were collected from a man under 40 with type 1 diabetes.

The gene calls are TRBV5-4 and TRBJ2-2, with 9 positions matching TRBD2. Germline CDR1 and CDR2: SGHNT and YYREEE (reference sequence). V gave up 9 bases and J gave up 4 bases; unmatched junction bases: 10. The CDR3 is made up of 15 amino acids. The CDR3 here is CATQRDSGGTGELFF. The CDR3 DNA is TGTGCCACCCAGAGGGATAGCGGGGGCACCGGGGAGCTGTTTTTT.

This clone was counted a single time. CDR3 sequence reads: CASREPGVPYEQYF. DNA of the CDR3: TGTGCCAGCAGGGAACCAGGGGTCCCCTACGAGCAGTACTTC. The chain uses TRBV2 and TRBJ2-7; maybe TRBD1 (6 bases). The germline CDR1 and CDR2 sequences are SNHLY and FYNNEI. The CDR3 contains 14 residues. Trimming pared 6 bases from V and 2 bases from J, leaving 14 bases between.

This clone was seen a handful of times. The chain uses TRBV2 and TRBJ2-5; D is uncertain. This CDR3 has 15 amino acids. V was shortened by 4 bases and J by 0 bases, with 12 bases between the two germline ends. Germline values: CDR1 SNHLY, CDR2 FYNNEI. The CDR3: CASSARPSHQETQYF. The CDR3 nucleotides read TGTGCCAGCAGTGCTAGGCCGTCCCACCAAGAGACCCAGTACTTC.

Only a few counts were recorded for this clone. V is TRBV18 and J is TRBJ1-2; D possibly corresponds to TRBD1 (6 bases). The CDR3 contains 16 residues. Germline V gene lookup returns CDR1 KGHSH and CDR2 LQKENI. V was clipped by 2 bases and J by 6 bases, with 19 bases between them. CDR3 in DNA: TGTGCCAGCTCACCAATGGGGACAACCGCTAGGGATGGCTACACCTTC. As protein: CASSPMGTTARDGYTF. The variable domain in full, completed from reference TRBV18 and TRBJ1-2, reads NAGVMQNPRHLVRRRGQEARLRCSPMKGHSHVYWYRQLPEEGLKFMVYLQKENIIDESGMPKERFSAEFPKEGPSILRIQQVVRGDSAAYFCASSPMGTTARDGYTFGSGTRLTVV.

CDR3 in DNA: TGTGCCAGTTACGCGGGGGGCACTGAAGCTTTCTTT. It codes for CASYAGGTEAFF. The V call is TRBV18, the J call TRBJ1-1, with D possibly matching TRBD1 (5 bases). The CDR3 is made up of 12 amino acids. Per germline, CDR1 KGHSH and CDR2 LQKENI. Trimming took 9 bases from V and 4 from J, leaving 12 bases between them.

The V call is TRBV5-1, the J call TRBJ2-1, with TRBD1 identical over 8 bases. Germline assignment: CDR1 SGHRS and CDR2 YFSETQ. J gave up 4 bases and V 3 bases, and 9 bases lay outside the gene matches. The CDR3 runs to 16 residues. The CDR3 nucleotides are TGCGCCAGCAGCTCACTGACAGGGGCCTTATACAATGAGCAGTTCTTC. Translation: CASSSLTGALYNEQFF.

This clone came up a few times. The rearrangement uses TRBV11-2 and TRBJ2-6; D call uncertain. The germline V gene has CDR1 SGHAT and CDR2 FQNNGV. This CDR3 region has 19 residues. The V gene lost 2 bases and the J gene lost 0 bases, with 17 bases spanning the gap. The chain's CDR3 is CASSLMNNGWFSGANVLTF. The CDR3 region has the DNA TGTGCCAGCAGCTTAATGAATAATGGCTGGTTCTCTGGGGCCAACGTCCTGACTTTC.

The sample holds a few counts of this clone. Other DNA sequences in the same sample also yield this CDR3. V gene TRBV20-1 combines with J gene TRBJ2-5, with D uncertain. The CDR3 has 10 residues. V lost 2 bases, J lost 5 bases, and 3 bases lay in between. The germline gives CDR1 DFQATT, CDR2 SNEGSKA (reference sequence). The CDR3 is CSARRETQYF. Written as DNA, the CDR3 is TGCAGTGCTAGACGGGAGACCCAGTACTTC.

This clone occurred a few times. This rearrangement joins TRBV11-2 to TRBJ2-7, with D unresolved. This CDR3 contains 11 residues. CDR1 is SGHAT and CDR2 is FQNNGV in the germline V gene. V was trimmed by 4 bases and J by 7 bases, leaving 8 bases between them. As DNA, the CDR3 is TGTGCCAGCAGCTGGGCCTTGGAGCAGTACTTC. Translation: CASSWALEQYF.

This rearrangement joins TRBV6-6 to TRBJ1-5; 8 bases line up with TRBD1. In germline, CDR1 is MNHNY, CDR2 SVGAGI (reference sequence). V lost 6 bases to trimming and J lost 4 bases; unmatched junction nucleotides: 5. The CDR3 has 14 residues. The CDR3 DNA follows: TGTGCCAGCAGCTCGGACAGGGAGAATCAGCCCCAGCATTTT. Translation gives CASSSDRENQPQHF.

This clone turned up a few times. The chain recombines TRBV7-9 with TRBJ2-1; 7 nucleotides line up with TRBD2. V was pared by 6 bases and J by 0 bases, with 8 bases of the junction left unmatched. This CDR3 has 16 amino acids. Looked up from germline, CDR1 is SEHNR and CDR2 is FQNEAQ (reference sequence). The CDR3 loop reads CASSPAGGTSYNEQFF. The CDR3 DNA follows: TGTGCCAGCAGTCCCGCCGGGGGGACCTCCTACAATGAGCAGTTCTTC.

This clone was seen more than once but under ten times. J is TRBJ1-1 and V is TRBV6-6, with 7 bases identical to TRBD1. The CDR3 length is 14 residues. V was pared by 7 bases and J by 1 base, with 6 bases of the junction left unmatched. Germline V gene sequence: CDR1 MNHNY, CDR2 SVGAGI (reference sequence). CDR3 amino acids: CASTLTGTNTEAFF. The CDR3 DNA follows: TGTGCCAGCACCTTGACAGGGACGAACACTGAAGCTTTCTTT.

The chain links TRBV5-1 to TRBJ2-5; TRBD1 aligns across 7 bases. The CDR3 consists of 16 residues. J gave up 1 base and V 5 bases, and 11 bases lay outside the gene matches. Germline V gene sequence: CDR1 SGHRS, CDR2 YFSETQ. The CDR3 here is CASSKTDRALQETQYF. Here the CDR3 DNA reads TGCGCCAGCAGTAAGACCGACAGGGCCCTCCAAGAGACCCAGTACTTC.

J is TRBJ1-4 and V is TRBV14; possible D gene TRBD1, 5 bases. Trimming removed 3 bases at V and 8 bases at J, with 13 bases between. CDR1 and CDR2 from the germline V gene are SGHDN and FVKESK. The CDR3 spans 14 residues. The CDR3 reads CASSHGGVGEKLFF. CDR3 DNA sequence: TGTGCCAGCAGCCATGGAGGGGTCGGGGAAAAACTGTTTTTT.

The V gene is TRBV2, the J gene TRBJ2-2; D possibly corresponds to TRBD1 (5 bases). Deletions cut 6 bases from V and 5 bases from J, with 7 bases between. This CDR3 contains 12 residues. Germline V lookup: CDR1 SNHLY, CDR2 FYNNEI. Here the CDR3 DNA reads TGTGCCAGCAGCAGGGAAACCGGGGAGCTGTTTTTT. Protein product: CASSRETGELFF. Full variable domain (rest looked up from reference TRBV2 and TRBJ2-2): EPEVTQTPSHQVTQMGQEVILRCVPISNHLYFYWYRQILGQKVEFLVSFYNNEISEKSEIFDDQFSVERPDGSNFTLKIRSTKLEDSAMYFCASSRETGELFFGEGSRLTVL.

V usage is TRBV2 and J usage is TRBJ2-5; 7 bases match TRBD1. Germline V gene sequence: CDR1 SNHLY, CDR2 FYNNEI. After removal of 6 bases from V and 4 bases from J, the junction contained 2 bases not matched to a gene. CDR3 length equals 12 residues. The CDR3 DNA is TGTGCCAGCAGGAGGGGGCGAGAGACCCAGTACTTC. Protein sequence: CASRRGRETQYF.

The chain recombines TRBV18 with TRBJ2-1; D might be TRBD2 (5 bases). Germline CDR1 KGHSH, CDR2 LQKENI. The ends were cut back, 5 bases at V and 0 bases at J, with 14 bases in the middle. The CDR3 spans 16 residues. The CDR3 DNA is TGTGCCAGCTCATCCTCATTAGGGAGCTCCTACAATGAGCAGTTCTTC. As protein: CASSSSLGSSYNEQFF.

The rearrangement uses TRBV9 and TRBJ2-1, with 10 bases fitting TRBD2. Germline V gives CDR1 SGDLS, CDR2 YYNGEE. This CDR3 contains 16 residues. J was trimmed by 2 bases and V by 3 bases; bases with no gene match: 5. This chain's CDR3 is CASSAQLAGTYNEQFF. CDR3 coding DNA: TGTGCCAGCAGCGCCCAACTAGCGGGGACCTACAATGAGCAGTTCTTC. The full variable domain, in which reference TRBV9 and TRBJ2-1 provide the parts outside the CDR3, is DSGVTQTPKHLITATGQRVTLRCSPRSGDLSVYWYQQSLDQGLQFLIQYYNGEERAKGNILERFSAQQFPDLHSELNLSSLELGDSALYFCASSAQLAGTYNEQFFGPGTRLTVL.

The rearrangement joins TRBV28 to TRBJ2-4; possibly TRBD1 for D (5 bases). Germline V gene sequence: CDR1 MDHEN, CDR2 SYDVKM. CDR3 length equals 13 residues. V lost 8 bases to trimming and J lost 0 bases, with 8 bases between them. In DNA, the CDR3 is TGTGCCAGCCAGGGCCTAGCCAAAAACATTCAGTACTTC. Amino acid sequence: CASQGLAKNIQYF.

This sequence joins TRBV30 and TRBJ2-3, with 9 nucleotides matching TRBD2. The CDR3 runs to 13 residues. The trim removed 4 bases at V and 1 base at J, leaving 0 bases unmatched. CDR1 GTSNPN and CDR2 SVGIG come from the germline V gene (reference sequence). The CDR3 protein is CAWTSGGTDTQYF. CDR3 DNA sequence: TGTGCCTGGACTAGCGGGGGCACAGATACGCAGTATTTT. The whole variable domain, remainder taken from reference TRBV30 and TRBJ2-3, is SQTIHQWPATLVQPVGSPLSLECTVEGTSNPNLYWYRQAAGRGLQLLFYSVGIGQISSEVPQNLSASRPQDRQFILSSKKLLLSDSGFYLCAWTSGGTDTQYFGPGTRLTVL.

V gene TRBV5-1 combines with J gene TRBJ2-3, with TRBD2 matching over 9 bases. The V gene end was trimmed by 6 bases and the J gene end by 2 bases; junction bases not matched to a gene: 1. This CDR3 has 13 amino acids. Per germline, CDR1 SGHRS and CDR2 YFSETQ. CDR3 residues: CASKRGDTDTQYF. CDR3 DNA: TGCGCCAGCAAGCGGGGGGACACAGATACGCAGTATTTT. Based on the CDR3 plus reference TRBV5-1 and TRBJ2-3, the full variable domain is KAGVTQTPRYLIKTRGQQVTLSCSPISGHRSVSWYQQTPGQGLQFLFEYFSETQRNKGNFPGRFSGRQFSNSRSEMNVSTLELGDSALYLCASKRGDTDTQYFGPGTRLTVL.

This clone occurred a few times. The V and J genes are TRBV7-8 and TRBJ2-1; TRBD2 aligns across 14 bases. The V segment lost 5 bases and the J segment 8 bases; nucleotides outside the gene matches: 8. Germline V lookup: CDR1 SGHVS, CDR2 FQNEAQ. The CDR3 is 16 amino acids. In DNA, the CDR3 is TGTGCCAGCAGCAAATCCGGACTAGCGGGGGGCCATGAGCAGTTCTTC. This codes for CASSKSGLAGGHEQFF.

There are a few counts of this clone. The J gene is TRBJ1-2, the V gene TRBV6-5; TRBD1 matches at 12 bases. This CDR3 region has 13 residues. Looked up from germline, CDR1 is MNHEY and CDR2 is SVGAGI. The junction had 5 bases not matched to a gene; V was cut back by 8 bases and J by 7 bases. The CDR3 nucleotides read TGTGCCAGCGGGGGGACAGGGGGCCTTGGCTACACCTTC. This translates into CASGGTGGLGYTF.

This clone was counted between two and nine times. The chain is built from TRBV9 and TRBJ2-7; D is unresolved. Trimming removed 3 bases at V and 4 bases at J, with 8 bases between. CDR3 length: 12 residues. Germline CDR1 is SGDLS and CDR2 is YYNGEE. This chain's CDR3 is CASSENEYEQYF. CDR3 nucleotide sequence: TGTGCCAGCAGCGAGAACGAGTACGAGCAGTACTTC.

This clone was observed a handful of times. The rearrangement links TRBV29-1 to TRBJ1-1; 11 bases match TRBD1. There are 13 residues in the CDR3. Germline trimming cut 4 bases from V and 10 bases from J; bases unmatched to any gene: 8. Germline-derived CDR1 and CDR2 are SQVTM and ANQGSEA. The CDR3: CSVVRTGGEGAFF. DNA of the CDR3: TGCAGCGTTGTGAGGACAGGGGGCGAAGGAGCTTTCTTT.

The gene calls are TRBV7-9 and TRBJ1-1; TRBD1 matches at 11 bases. Germline V gene lookup returns CDR1 SEHNR and CDR2 FQNEAQ (reference sequence). The CDR3 extends over 17 amino acids. V dropped 1 base and J dropped 5; count of bases not matched to a gene: 9. CDR3 in amino acids: CASSLVGTGGIGTEAFF. The CDR3, as DNA: TGTGCCAGCAGCTTAGTAGGGACAGGGGGGATAGGGACTGAAGCTTTCTTT.

In its sample, this clone was seen a few times. The rearrangement joins TRBV30 to TRBJ2-1; 7 positions agree with TRBD2. Losses at the gene ends were 6 bases for V and 6 bases for J; bases not matched to a gene: 11. Germline V gene sequence: CDR1 GTSNPN, CDR2 SVGIG (reference sequence). CDR3 length: 14 residues. CDR3 residues: CACSYGTTINEQFF. The DNA of the CDR3 is TGTGCCTGTTCCTACGGGACTACTATCAATGAGCAGTTCTTC. The full variable domain, rest sourced from reference TRBV30 and TRBJ2-1, is SQTIHQWPATLVQPVGSPLSLECTVEGTSNPNLYWYRQAAGRGLQLLFYSVGIGQISSEVPQNLSASRPQDRQFILSSKKLLLSDSGFYLCACSYGTTINEQFFGPGTRLTVL.

This clone was recorded a few times. The chain recombines TRBV7-9 with TRBJ2-3, with a tentative D call TRBD1 (5 bases). The CDR3 runs to 15 residues. Trimming shortened V by 6 bases and J by 1 base, and 14 bases separated the two germline ends. Germline assignment: CDR1 SEHNR and CDR2 FQNEAQ (reference sequence). The CDR3 spells CASRRPLGGTDTQYF. The CDR3 coding sequence is TGTGCCAGCAGGCGGCCTTTAGGGGGCACAGATACGCAGTATTTT.

In this sample, this clone turned up a few times. V is TRBV2 and J is TRBJ2-1, with D maybe TRBD2 (5 bases). The CDR3 spans 15 residues. CDR1 SNHLY and CDR2 FYNNEI come from the germline V gene. The V end was cut by 3 bases, the J end by 2 bases, with 11 bases between. The CDR3 DNA reads as TGTGCCAGCAGTGAGCAAGCGGCGCCCTACAATGAGCAGTTCTTC. Protein product: CASSEQAAPYNEQFF.

This clone was counted a few times. This sequence joins TRBV2 and TRBJ1-1; the match to TRBD1 covers 7 bases. The germline gives CDR1 SNHLY, CDR2 FYNNEI. The CDR3 contains 11 residues. With V trimmed by 8 bases and J by 8 bases, 5 bases remained unmatched. The CDR3 nucleotides are TGTGCCAGCTTAGGACAGGCAGAAGCTTTCTTT. Protein sequence: CASLGQAEAFF.